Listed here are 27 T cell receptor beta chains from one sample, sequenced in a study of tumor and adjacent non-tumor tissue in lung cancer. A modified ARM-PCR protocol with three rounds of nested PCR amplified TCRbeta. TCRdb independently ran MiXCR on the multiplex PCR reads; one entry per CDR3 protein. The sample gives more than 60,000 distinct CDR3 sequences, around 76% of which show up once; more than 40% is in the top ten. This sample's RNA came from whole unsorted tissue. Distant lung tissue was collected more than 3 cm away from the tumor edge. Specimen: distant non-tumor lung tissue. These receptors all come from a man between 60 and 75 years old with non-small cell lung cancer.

The CDR3 sequence: CANRATGGNTEAFF. The CDR3 nucleotides read TGTGCCAACAGAGCGACAGGAGGCAACACTGAAGCTTTCTTT. V and J are TRBV6-2 or TRBV6-3 and TRBJ1-1; perhaps TRBD1 as D (6 bases). The CDR3 length is 14 residues. Trimming removed 10 bases at V and 2 bases at J, with 17 bases between. CDR1 is MNHEY and CDR2 is SVGEGT in the germline V gene.

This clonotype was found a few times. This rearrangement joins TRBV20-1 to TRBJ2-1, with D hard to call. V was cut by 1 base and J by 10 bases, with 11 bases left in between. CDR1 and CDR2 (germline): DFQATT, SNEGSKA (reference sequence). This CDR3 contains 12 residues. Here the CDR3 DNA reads TGCAGTGCTAGAGGCTTGATATGGGAGCAGTTCTTC. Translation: CSARGLIWEQFF.

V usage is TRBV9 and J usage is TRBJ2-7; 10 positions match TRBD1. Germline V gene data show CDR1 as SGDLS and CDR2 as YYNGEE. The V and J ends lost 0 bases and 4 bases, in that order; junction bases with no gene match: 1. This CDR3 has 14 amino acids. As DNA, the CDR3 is TGTGCCAGCAGCGTAGAGGGACAGGGGTACGAGCAGTACTTC. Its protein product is CASSVEGQGYEQYF.

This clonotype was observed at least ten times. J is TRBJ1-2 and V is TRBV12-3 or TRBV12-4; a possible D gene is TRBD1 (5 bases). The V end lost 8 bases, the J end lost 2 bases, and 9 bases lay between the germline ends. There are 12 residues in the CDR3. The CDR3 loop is CASQGGNYGYTF. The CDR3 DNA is TGTGCCAGCCAGGGCGGGAACTATGGCTACACCTTC.

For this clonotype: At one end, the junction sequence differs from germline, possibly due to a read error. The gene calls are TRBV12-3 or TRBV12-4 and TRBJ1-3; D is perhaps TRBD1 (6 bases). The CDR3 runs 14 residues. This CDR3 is CASIRPGVSKTIYF. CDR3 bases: TGCGCCAGCATTAGGCCAGGGGTATCAAAGACCATATATTTT.

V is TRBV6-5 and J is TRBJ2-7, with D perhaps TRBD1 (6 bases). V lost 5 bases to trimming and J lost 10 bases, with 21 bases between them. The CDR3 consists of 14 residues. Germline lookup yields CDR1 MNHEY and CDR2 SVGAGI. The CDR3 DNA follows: TGTGCCAGCAGTCCGACAGGACTCTCCTACGGACAGTACTTC. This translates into CASSPTGLSYGQYF.

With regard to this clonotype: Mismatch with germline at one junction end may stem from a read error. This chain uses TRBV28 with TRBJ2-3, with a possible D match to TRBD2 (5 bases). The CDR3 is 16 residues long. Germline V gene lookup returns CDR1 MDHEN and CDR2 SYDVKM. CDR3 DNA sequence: TGTGCCAGCAGTTCCCGTGGTCAACCGGGAAGAGATGCGCACTATTTT. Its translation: CASSSRGQPGRDAHYF.

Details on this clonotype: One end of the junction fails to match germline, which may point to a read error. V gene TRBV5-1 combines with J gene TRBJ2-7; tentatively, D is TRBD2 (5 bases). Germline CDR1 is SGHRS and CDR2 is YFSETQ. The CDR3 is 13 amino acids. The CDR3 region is CASSSDWGAEQYF. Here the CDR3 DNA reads TGCGCGAGCAGCTCGGACTGGGGTGCCGAGCAGTACTTC.

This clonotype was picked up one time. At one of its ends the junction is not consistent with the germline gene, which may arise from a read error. CDR3 loop: CASSSRLAYSTDMQYF. The CDR3, as DNA: TGTGCCAGCAGCTCCAGGCTGGCATATAGCACAGATATGCAGTATTTT. The genes are TRBV11-3 and TRBJ2-3; D is unclear. CDR1 SGHNT and CDR2 YENEEA come from the germline V gene. The CDR3 has 16 amino acids.

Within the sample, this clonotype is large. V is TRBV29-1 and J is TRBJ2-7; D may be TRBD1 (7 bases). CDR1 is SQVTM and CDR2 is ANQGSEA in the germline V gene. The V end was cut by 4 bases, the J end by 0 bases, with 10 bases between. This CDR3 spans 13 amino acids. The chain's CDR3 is CSVVRDSSYEQYF. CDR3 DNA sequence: TGCAGCGTTGTGCGGGACAGCTCCTACGAGCAGTACTTC.

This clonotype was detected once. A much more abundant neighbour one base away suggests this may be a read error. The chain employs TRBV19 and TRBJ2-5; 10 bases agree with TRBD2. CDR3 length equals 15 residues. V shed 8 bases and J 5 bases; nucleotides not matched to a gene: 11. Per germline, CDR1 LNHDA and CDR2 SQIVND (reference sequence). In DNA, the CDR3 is TGTGCCAGTTGTACGGGACTAGCGACTTCGGAGACCCAGTACTTC. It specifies CASCTGLATSETQYF.

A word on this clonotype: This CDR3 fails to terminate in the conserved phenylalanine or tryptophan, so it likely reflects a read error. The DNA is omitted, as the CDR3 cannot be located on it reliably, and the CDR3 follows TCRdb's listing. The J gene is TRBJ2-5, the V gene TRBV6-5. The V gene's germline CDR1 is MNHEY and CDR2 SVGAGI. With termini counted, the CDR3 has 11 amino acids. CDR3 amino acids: CASRDTLTRYA.

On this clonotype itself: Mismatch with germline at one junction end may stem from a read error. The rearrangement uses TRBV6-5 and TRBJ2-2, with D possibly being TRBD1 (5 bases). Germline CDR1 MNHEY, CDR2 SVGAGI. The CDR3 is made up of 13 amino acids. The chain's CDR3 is CASSLGDTGELFF. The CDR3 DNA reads TGCGCCAGCAGCCTAGGGGACACCGGGGAGCTGTTTTTT.

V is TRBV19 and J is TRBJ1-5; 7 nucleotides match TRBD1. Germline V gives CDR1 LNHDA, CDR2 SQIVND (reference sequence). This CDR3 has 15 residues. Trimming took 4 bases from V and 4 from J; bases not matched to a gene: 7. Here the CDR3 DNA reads TGTGCCAGTAGTAGTGGGACAGCGATTAATCAGCCCCAGCATTTT. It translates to CASSSGTAINQPQHF.

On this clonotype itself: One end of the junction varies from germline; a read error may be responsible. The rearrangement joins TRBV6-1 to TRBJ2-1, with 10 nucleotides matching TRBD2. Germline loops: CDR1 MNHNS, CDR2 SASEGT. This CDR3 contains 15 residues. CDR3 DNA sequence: TGTGTCAGCAGTTTAGCGGGGGGCTCCTACAATGAGCAGTTCTTC. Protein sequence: CVSSLAGGSYNEQFF.

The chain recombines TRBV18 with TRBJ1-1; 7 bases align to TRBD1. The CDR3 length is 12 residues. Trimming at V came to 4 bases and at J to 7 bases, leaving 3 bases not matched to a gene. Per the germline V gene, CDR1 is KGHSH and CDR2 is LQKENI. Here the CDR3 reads CASSHDRVEAFF. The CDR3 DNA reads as TGTGCCAGCTCACATGACAGGGTTGAAGCTTTCTTT.

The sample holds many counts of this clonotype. The CDR3 loop is CASSFQAGAGGSHEQFF. The CDR3 bases are TGTGCCAGCAGTTTTCAAGCTGGGGCAGGCGGAAGCCATGAGCAGTTCTTC. The rearrangement links TRBV6-5 to TRBJ2-1; TRBD1 might be the D (5 bases). Germline CDR1 is MNHEY and CDR2 is SVGAGI. With 4 bases removed from V and 8 bases from J, the gap between germline ends came to 24 bases. This CDR3 is built from 17 residues.

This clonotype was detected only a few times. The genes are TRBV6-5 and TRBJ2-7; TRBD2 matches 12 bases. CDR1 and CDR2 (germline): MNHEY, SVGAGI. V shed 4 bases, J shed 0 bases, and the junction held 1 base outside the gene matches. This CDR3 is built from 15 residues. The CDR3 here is CASSLTSGSSYEQYF. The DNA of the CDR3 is TGTGCCAGCAGTTTGACTAGCGGGAGCTCCTACGAGCAGTACTTC.

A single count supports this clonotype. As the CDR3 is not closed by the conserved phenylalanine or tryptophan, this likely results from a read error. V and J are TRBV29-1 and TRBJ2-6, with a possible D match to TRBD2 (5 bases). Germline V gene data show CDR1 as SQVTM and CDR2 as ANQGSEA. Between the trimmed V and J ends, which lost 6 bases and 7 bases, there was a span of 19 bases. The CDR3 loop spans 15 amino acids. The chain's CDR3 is CSVRISSSGANVLTL. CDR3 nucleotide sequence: TGCAGCGTGAGGATTTCTAGTTCGGGAGCCAACGTCCTGACTTTA.

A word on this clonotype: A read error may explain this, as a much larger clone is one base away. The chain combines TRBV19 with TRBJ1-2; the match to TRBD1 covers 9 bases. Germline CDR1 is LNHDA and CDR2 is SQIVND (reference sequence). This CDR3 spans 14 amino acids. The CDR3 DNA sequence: TGTGTCAGTAGAAGGACAGGGGCTAACTATGGCTACACCTTC. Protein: CVSRRTGANYGYTF.

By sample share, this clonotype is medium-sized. The CDR3 sequence: CSVEVGGTTDTQYF. CDR3 DNA sequence: TGCAGCGTTGAAGTTGGGGGGACGACAGATACGCAGTATTTT. V is TRBV29-1 and J is TRBJ2-3; maybe TRBD2 (6 bases). The CDR3 covers 14 residues. Trimming took off 1 base at V and 3 bases at J, with 11 bases between the two ends. The germline gives CDR1 SQVTM, CDR2 ANQGSEA.

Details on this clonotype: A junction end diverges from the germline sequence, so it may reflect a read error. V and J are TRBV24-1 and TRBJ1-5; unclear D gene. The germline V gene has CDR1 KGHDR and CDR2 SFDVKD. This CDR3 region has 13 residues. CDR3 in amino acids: CASQHDSNQPEHF. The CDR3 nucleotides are TGTGCCTCCCAACACGATAGCAATCAGCCCGAGCATTTT.

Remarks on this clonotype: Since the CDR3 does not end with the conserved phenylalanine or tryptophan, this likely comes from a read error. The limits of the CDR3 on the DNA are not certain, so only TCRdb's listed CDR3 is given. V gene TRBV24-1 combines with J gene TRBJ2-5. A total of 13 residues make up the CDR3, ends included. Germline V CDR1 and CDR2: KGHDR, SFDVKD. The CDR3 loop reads CATSDLGRETRYS.

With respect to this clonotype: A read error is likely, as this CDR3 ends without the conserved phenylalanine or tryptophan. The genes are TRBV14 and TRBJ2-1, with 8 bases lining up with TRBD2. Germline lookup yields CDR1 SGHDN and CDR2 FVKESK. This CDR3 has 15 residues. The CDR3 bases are TGTGGCAGCAGCCACGGACTAGCTTGGTACAATGAGCAGTTCTAC. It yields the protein CGSSHGLAWYNEQFY.

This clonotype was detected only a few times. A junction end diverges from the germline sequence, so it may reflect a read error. CDR3 in amino acids: CASSLRTDKLGTETFF. The CDR3 nucleotides read TGTGCCAGCAGTCTAAGAACCGACAAACTGGGCACTGAAACTTTCTTT. This chain connects TRBV12-3 or TRBV12-4 to TRBJ1-1; unclear D gene. The CDR3 has 16 amino acids.

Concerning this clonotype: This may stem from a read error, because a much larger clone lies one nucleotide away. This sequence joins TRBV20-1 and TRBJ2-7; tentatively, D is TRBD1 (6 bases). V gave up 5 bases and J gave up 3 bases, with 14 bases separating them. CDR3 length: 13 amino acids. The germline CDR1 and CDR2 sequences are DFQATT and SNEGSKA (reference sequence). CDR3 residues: CSACMGAYYEQYF. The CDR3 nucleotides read TGCAGTGCTTGTATGGGGGCGTACTACGAGCAGTACTTC.

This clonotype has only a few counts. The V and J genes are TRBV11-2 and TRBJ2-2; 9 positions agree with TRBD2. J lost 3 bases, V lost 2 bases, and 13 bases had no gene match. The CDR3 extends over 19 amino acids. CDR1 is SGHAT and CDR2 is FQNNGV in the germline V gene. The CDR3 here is CASSLSIFGGGAYTGELFF. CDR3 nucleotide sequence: TGTGCCAGCAGCTTAAGTATCTTCGGCGGGGGGGCCTACACCGGGGAGCTGTTTTTT.